The entry that follows covers one T cell receptor beta chain sequence. The data stem from a study of blood T cell repertoires in COVID-19. Overall study: The United States, Italy and Spain provided the acute and convalescent COVID-19 samples. In each case, the material was cDNA or gDNA derived from T cells, B-cell-depleted T cells, or PBMCs.

Original analysis: Reference gene primers were amplified, and this amplification served to estimate nucleated cell counts. The protocol was immunoSEQ multiplex PCR, while the TCRdb copy is restricted to in-frame clones and leaves out a portion. That table supplies the V and J calls and clone size; D and trimming were determined from the DNA. The sample carries about 100,000 clones, around four fifths recorded once. Germline V gives CDR1 SNHLY, CDR2 FYNNEI. Between the trimmed V and J ends, which lost 6 bases and 4 bases, there was a span of 16 bases. The CDR3 is 15 residues long. Sequencing used peripheral blood. The receptor's source is a man aged 45-65 years with active or convalescent COVID-19. The V gene is TRBV2, the J gene TRBJ2-1; possibly TRBD1 for D (8 bases). The CDR3 nucleotides read TGTGCCAGCAGCGTAACAGGGGGGGGTTACAATGAGCAGTTCTTC. Translated: CASSVTGGGYNEQFF.